These 7 T cell receptor beta chains were all obtained from the same sample, sequenced in a study of T-cell reconstitution after alpha-beta-depleted transplantation in children. It was with unique molecular identifiers that the TCRbeta library was prepared. TCRdb re-derived calls from the PCR reads in MiXCR, one entry per CDR3 protein. The sample records under 850,000 distinct CDR3 sequences, 13% being singletons. The starting material was PBMCs, obtained before TCRalphabeta/CD19-depleted stem cell transplant. Source of these receptors: a girl aged 2-9 years with congenital amegakaryocytic thrombocytopenia, due to receive a stem cell transplant.

This clonotype was observed many times. The CDR3 coding sequence is TGCAGCGTTGTACAGAACAAAGACACTGAAGCTTTCTTT. Amino acids: CSVVQNKDTEAFF. J is TRBJ1-1 and V is TRBV29-1; D ambiguous. The CDR3 contains 13 residues. Germline CDR1 is SQVTM and CDR2 is ANQGSEA. The V and J ends lost 4 bases and 3 bases respectively, with 12 bases between them.

This clonotype was detected only a few times. The gene calls are TRBV5-1 and TRBJ2-6; D remains unclear. CDR1 is SGHRS and CDR2 is YFSETQ in the germline V gene. Between the trimmed V and J ends, which lost 3 bases and 0 bases, there was a span of 7 bases. This CDR3 is 15 amino acids long. CDR3 bases: TGCGCCAGCAGCTCTCCCCGCTCTGGGGCCAACGTCCTGACTTTC. It is translated as CASSSPRSGANVLTF.

V usage is TRBV5-1 and J usage is TRBJ2-1; 9 nucleotides agree with TRBD2. Germline V gene data show CDR1 as SGHRS and CDR2 as YFSETQ. This CDR3 has 12 amino acids. V shed 7 bases and J 7 bases; nucleotides not matched to a gene: 3. The CDR3 loop reads CASGLAGNEQFF. The CDR3 nucleotides read TGCGCCAGCGGGCTAGCGGGAAATGAGCAGTTCTTC.

This clonotype was counted at least ten times. The chain has TRBV9 and TRBJ2-3; weak D call: TRBD2 (6 bases). Germline lookup yields CDR1 SGDLS and CDR2 YYNGEE. The V end was cut by 5 bases, the J end by 2 bases, with 18 bases between. This CDR3 spans 16 amino acids. Here the CDR3 DNA reads TGTGCCAGCAGACCTCTTAGCGGAGGGGTCACAGATACGCAGTATTTT. Translating gives CASRPLSGGVTDTQYF.

Only a few counts were recorded for this clonotype. The chain is built from TRBV12-3 or TRBV12-4 and TRBJ2-5; D is uncertain. The V end was cut by 6 bases, the J end by 8 bases, with 13 bases between. This CDR3 contains 12 residues. As DNA, the CDR3 is TGTGCCAGCAGCACGGACGGGCAAACCCAGTACTTC. Its protein product is CASSTDGQTQYF.

This clonotype came up many times. This chain links TRBV19 with TRBJ2-7; no reliable D call. Germline V lookup: CDR1 LNHDA, CDR2 SQIVND (reference sequence). V was pared by 3 bases and J by 4 bases, with 16 bases between. The length of the CDR3 is 15 residues. The DNA for the CDR3 is TGTGCCAGTAGTATTAGGCGTCCTGGACGTTACGAGCAGTACTTC. This sequence encodes CASSIRRPGRYEQYF.

The sample holds a few counts of this clonotype. The chain combines TRBV5-1 with TRBJ2-7; D ambiguous. The CDR3 totals 16 residues. Between the trimmed V and J ends, which lost 0 bases and 0 bases, there was a span of 13 bases. Germline CDR1 is SGHRS and CDR2 is YFSETQ. Here the CDR3 reads CASSLGWESPSYEQYF. The CDR3 DNA sequence: TGCGCCAGCAGCTTGGGCTGGGAATCCCCCTCCTACGAGCAGTACTTC.